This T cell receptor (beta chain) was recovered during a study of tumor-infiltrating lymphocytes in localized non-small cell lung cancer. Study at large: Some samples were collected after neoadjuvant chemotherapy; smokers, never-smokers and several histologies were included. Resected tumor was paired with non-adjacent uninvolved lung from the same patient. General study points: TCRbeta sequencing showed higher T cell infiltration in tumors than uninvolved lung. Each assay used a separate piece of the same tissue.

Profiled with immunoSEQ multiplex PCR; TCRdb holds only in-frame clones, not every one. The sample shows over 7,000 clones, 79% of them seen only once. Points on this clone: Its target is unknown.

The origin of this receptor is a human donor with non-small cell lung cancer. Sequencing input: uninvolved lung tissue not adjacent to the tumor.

The chain's CDR3 is CASSLGLAGTYEQYF. CDR3 nucleotides: TGTGCCAGCAGCTTAGGTCTAGCGGGCACCTACGAGCAGTACTTC. This chain joins TRBV7-6 and TRBJ2-7; 8 bases match TRBD2. Trimming at V came to 1 base and at J to 2 bases, leaving 4 bases not matched to a gene. The CDR3 is 15 amino acids. Germline loops: CDR1 SGHVS, CDR2 FNYEAQ.